Given below is one TCR beta chain in context. Together with a sample-barcoded 5' primer, a J-beta primer mix was included in a second PCR lasting about 7 to 11 cycles. Each of the cDNA molecules was tagged by a template-switch adaptor with 12 random nucleotides. MiXCR, run by TCRdb on the 5' RACE reads, gives a single entry per CDR3 protein. This sample has hundreds of thousands of distinct CDR3 sequences; under 30% occur once, and the top ten carry approximately 15%. This entry belongs to a study of blood T cells in healthy people across ages. Germline assignment: CDR1 ENHRY and CDR2 SYGVKD. Trimming removed 4 bases at V and 0 bases at J, with 11 bases between. The CDR3 is made up of 15 amino acids. Staff drew approximately 9.7 milliliters of peripheral blood from each donor.

The sequenced material came from blood. The receptor's source is a woman of 80 years or more in good health. The J gene is TRBJ2-3, the V gene TRBV10-3, with D maybe TRBD2 (5 bases). This CDR3 reads CAISGDERSTDTQYF. In nucleotides, the CDR3 is TGTGCCATCAGTGGTGACGAGCGGAGCACAGATACGCAGTATTTT.